Listed below are T cell receptor beta chains from one sample, sequenced in a study of lymphopenia after photon versus proton radiotherapy. Data came from immunoSEQ multiplex PCR; TCRdb stores just in-frame clones and leaves some out. This repertoire shows tens of thousands of clones, about 93% found once; its top ten account for 7.5% to 9.5%. Sequenced here: peripheral blood, sampled from a patient treated with proton-based radiotherapy. The source is a woman in her 70s with pancreatic cancer. Some clones in this sample may be carry-over from other donors' samples. Both conserved end residues are part of each CDR3. The order of the fields is CDR3 protein, CDR3 DNA, J gene, clone size, D gene, V gene. The D gene is left open where the match is weak. Size is omitted from some rows. Given values are once, few, many or a class for expanded clones.

CDR3aa: CAISTGTSPYEQYF
CDR3nt: TGTGCCATCAGTACCGGGACTAGTCCCTACGAGCAGTACTTC
j_gene: TRBJ2-7
abundance: .
d_gene: TRBD2
v_gene: TRBV10-3

CDR3aa: CASVASGANTGELFF
CDR3nt: TGTGCCAGTGTGGCTAGCGGGGCGAACACCGGGGAGCTGTTTTTT
j_gene: TRBJ2-2
abundance: once
d_gene: TRBD2
v_gene: TRBV19

CDR3aa: CASSTRDSSPNTEAFF
CDR3nt: TGTGCCAGTAGTACTAGAGACAGTTCCCCCAACACTGAAGCTTTCTTT
j_gene: TRBJ1-1
abundance: .
d_gene: .
v_gene: TRBV19

CDR3aa: CASSRSPGFGFYEQYF
CDR3nt: TGTGCCAGCAGCCGAAGCCCAGGGTTCGGGTTTTACGAGCAGTACTTC
j_gene: TRBJ2-7
abundance: .
d_gene: .
v_gene: TRBV11-3

CDR3aa: CASSPGNQETQYF
CDR3nt: TGTGCCAGCTCACCAGGCAACCAAGAGACCCAGTACTTC
j_gene: TRBJ2-5
abundance: .
d_gene: .
v_gene: TRBV18

CDR3aa: CASSYTGGVSPLHF
CDR3nt: TGTGCCAGCAGCTATACAGGGGGCGTCTCACCCCTCCACTTT
j_gene: TRBJ1-6
abundance: .
d_gene: TRBD1
v_gene: TRBV27

CDR3aa: CASSPDRVAGNTIYF
CDR3nt: TGTGCCAGTAGTCCCGACAGGGTTGCTGGAAACACCATATATTTT
j_gene: TRBJ1-3
abundance: .
d_gene: TRBD1
v_gene: TRBV19

CDR3aa: CASSARGERATDTQYF
CDR3nt: TGTGCCAGCAGTGCGCGGGGGGAACGGGCCACAGATACGCAGTATTTT
j_gene: TRBJ2-3
abundance: .
d_gene: TRBD2
v_gene: TRBV9

CDR3aa: CASSSSNSGNTIYF
CDR3nt: TGTGCCAGCAGTTCTTCTAACTCTGGAAACACCATATATTTT
j_gene: TRBJ1-3
abundance: .
d_gene: .
v_gene: TRBV6-5

CDR3aa: CASSLGQGWGRVRGETQYF
CDR3nt: TGTGCCAGCAGCCTGGGACAGGGGTGGGGGAGGGTAAGAGGAGAGACCCAGTACTTC
j_gene: TRBJ2-5
abundance: .
d_gene: TRBD1
v_gene: TRBV7-2

CDR3aa: CASSSRQSGNYGYTF
CDR3nt: TGTGCCAGCAGTTCGAGGCAGTCTGGGAACTATGGCTACACCTTC
j_gene: TRBJ1-2
abundance: .
d_gene: .
v_gene: TRBV6-5

CDR3aa: CASSRTQGNQPQHF
CDR3nt: TGTGCCAGTAGTAGAACGCAGGGCAATCAGCCCCAGCATTTT
j_gene: TRBJ1-5
abundance: .
d_gene: .
v_gene: TRBV19

CDR3aa: CASSFGGQDSYNSPLHF
CDR3nt: TGTGCCAGCAGTTTCGGGGGGCAGGACTCCTATAATTCACCCCTCCACTTT
j_gene: TRBJ1-6
abundance: .
d_gene: .
v_gene: TRBV27

CDR3aa: CASLRRTVDEAFF
CDR3nt: TGTGCCAGCCTGCGAAGGACAGTCGATGAAGCTTTCTTT
j_gene: TRBJ1-1
abundance: once
d_gene: .
v_gene: TRBV28

CDR3aa: CASSLGQVKRNTEAFF
CDR3nt: TGTGCCAGCAGTTTAGGACAGGTGAAAAGGAACACTGAAGCTTTCTTT
j_gene: TRBJ1-1
abundance: .
d_gene: TRBD1
v_gene: TRBV27

CDR3aa: CASSYVSNQPQHF
CDR3nt: TGTGCCAGCAGTTACGTCAGCAATCAGCCCCAGCATTTT
j_gene: TRBJ1-5
abundance: .
d_gene: .
v_gene: TRBV6-5

CDR3aa: CASSLRLAGGRQETQYF
CDR3nt: TGTGCCAGCAGCTTAAGGCTAGCGGGAGGGCGCCAAGAGACCCAGTACTTC
j_gene: TRBJ2-5
abundance: .
d_gene: TRBD2
v_gene: TRBV5-4

CDR3aa: CASSMSPGADQPQHF
CDR3nt: TGTGCCAGTAGTATGTCCCCAGGGGCTGATCAGCCCCAGCATTTT
j_gene: TRBJ1-5
abundance: .
d_gene: .
v_gene: TRBV19

CDR3aa: CASKRTEEGYTF
CDR3nt: TGTGCCAGTAAAAGGACAGAGGAAGGCTACACCTTC
j_gene: TRBJ1-2
abundance: .
d_gene: .
v_gene: TRBV19

CDR3aa: CASSESTKNIQYF
CDR3nt: TGCGCCAGCAGTGAGTCCACCAAAAACATTCAGTACTTC
j_gene: TRBJ2-4
abundance: .
d_gene: .
v_gene: TRBV10-1

CDR3aa: CASSLQLAGGRDTQYF
CDR3nt: TGTGCCAGCAGCCTCCAACTAGCGGGAGGGCGAGATACGCAGTATTTT
j_gene: TRBJ2-3
abundance: .
d_gene: TRBD2
v_gene: TRBV7-2

CDR3aa: CASSLEQGRYGYTF
CDR3nt: TGCGCCAGCAGCTTGGAGCAGGGTCGGTATGGCTACACCTTC
j_gene: TRBJ1-2
abundance: .
d_gene: .
v_gene: TRBV5-1

CDR3aa: CASEQGLFYGYTF
CDR3nt: TGTGCCAGCGAACAGGGGCTTTTCTATGGCTACACCTTC
j_gene: TRBJ1-2
abundance: .
d_gene: TRBD1
v_gene: TRBV6-1

CDR3aa: CASSLGLAGEDF
CDR3nt: TGTGCCAGCAGCTTGGGACTAGCGGGAGAGGATTTT
j_gene: TRBJ2-3
abundance: .
d_gene: TRBD2
v_gene: TRBV2

CDR3aa: CASSPLETQYF
CDR3nt: TGTGCCAGCAGTCCCCTGGAGACCCAGTACTTC
j_gene: TRBJ2-5
abundance: .
d_gene: .
v_gene: TRBV2

CDR3aa: CASSPKGTEAFF
CDR3nt: TGTGCCAGCAGTCCCAAGGGCACTGAAGCTTTCTTT
j_gene: TRBJ1-1
abundance: .
d_gene: .
v_gene: TRBV14

CDR3aa: CASSLGSTGGWYF
CDR3nt: TGCGCCAGCAGCTTGGGGTCGACAGGCGGGTGGTACTTC
j_gene: TRBJ2-7
abundance: .
d_gene: .
v_gene: TRBV5-1

CDR3aa: CSGLPGQEKNTEAFF
CDR3nt: TGCAGCGGGCTGCCGGGACAGGAAAAGAACACTGAAGCTTTCTTT
j_gene: TRBJ1-1
abundance: .
d_gene: TRBD1
v_gene: TRBV29-1

CDR3aa: CASKFAGGNEQFF
CDR3nt: TGTGCCAGTAAGTTCGCGGGAGGGAATGAGCAGTTCTTC
j_gene: TRBJ2-1
abundance: .
d_gene: TRBD2
v_gene: TRBV19

CDR3aa: CASSELTGNQPQHF
CDR3nt: TGTGCCAGCAGTGAGCTGACTGGCAATCAGCCCCAGCATTTT
j_gene: TRBJ1-5
abundance: .
d_gene: .
v_gene: TRBV2

CDR3aa: CASSLRFTDTQYF
CDR3nt: TGTGCCAGCAGCTTACGCTTCACAGATACGCAGTATTTT
j_gene: TRBJ2-3
abundance: .
d_gene: .
v_gene: TRBV9

CDR3aa: CASSSLAGGSTDTQYF
CDR3nt: TGCGCCAGCAGCTCATTAGCGGGAGGGAGCACAGATACGCAGTATTTT
j_gene: TRBJ2-3
abundance: .
d_gene: TRBD2
v_gene: TRBV5-1

CDR3aa: CATARAGTTEQYF
CDR3nt: TGTGCCACCGCACGGGCCGGTACAACCGAGCAGTACTTC
j_gene: TRBJ2-7
abundance: .
d_gene: .
v_gene: TRBV15

CDR3aa: CASTVSGFNTEAFF
CDR3nt: TGTGCCAGCACCGTCAGCGGGTTTAACACTGAAGCTTTCTTT
j_gene: TRBJ1-1
abundance: .
d_gene: .
v_gene: TRBV28

CDR3aa: CASSETTGGNYGYTF
CDR3nt: TGTGCCAGCAGCGAAACAACCGGGGGAAACTATGGCTACACCTTC
j_gene: TRBJ1-2
abundance: few
d_gene: .
v_gene: TRBV25-1

CDR3aa: CASSLGVKAHEQYF
CDR3nt: TGCGCCAGCAGCTTAGGGGTGAAAGCCCACGAGCAGTACTTC
j_gene: TRBJ2-7
abundance: .
d_gene: .
v_gene: TRBV5-1

CDR3aa: CASSGGLSSGNTIYF
CDR3nt: TGTGCTAGCAGCGGGGGACTTTCCTCTGGAAACACCATATATTTT
j_gene: TRBJ1-3
abundance: .
d_gene: .
v_gene: TRBV7-7

CDR3aa: CASKRETGELFF
CDR3nt: TGTGCCAGCAAACGGGAGACCGGGGAGCTGTTTTTT
j_gene: TRBJ2-2
abundance: .
d_gene: .
v_gene: TRBV2

CDR3aa: CASSLAGEDTQYF
CDR3nt: TGTGCCAGTAGCCTAGCGGGAGAGGATACGCAGTATTTT
j_gene: TRBJ2-3
abundance: .
d_gene: TRBD2
v_gene: TRBV19

CDR3aa: CATSRGIGLAGGGDTQYF
CDR3nt: TGTGCCACCAGCAGAGGAATTGGACTAGCGGGAGGAGGAGATACGCAGTATTTT
j_gene: TRBJ2-3
abundance: .
d_gene: TRBD2
v_gene: TRBV15

CDR3aa: CASGTGELFF
CDR3nt: TGTGCCAGCGGCACCGGGGAGCTGTTTTTT
j_gene: TRBJ2-2
abundance: .
d_gene: .
v_gene: TRBV19

CDR3aa: CASSEGTLRNTEAFF
CDR3nt: TGTGCCAGTAGTGAGGGAACGTTGAGGAACACTGAAGCTTTCTTT
j_gene: TRBJ1-1
abundance: .
d_gene: .
v_gene: TRBV19

CDR3aa: CAWSVQGQEKLFF
CDR3nt: TGTGCCTGGAGTGTACAGGGCCAGGAAAAACTGTTTTTT
j_gene: TRBJ1-4
abundance: once
d_gene: .
v_gene: TRBV30

CDR3aa: CASSLASGTGEETQYF
CDR3nt: TGTGCCAGCAGCTTAGCCTCGGGGACAGGGGAAGAGACCCAGTACTTC
j_gene: TRBJ2-5
abundance: .
d_gene: TRBD1
v_gene: TRBV11-3

CDR3aa: CASSYDQSEGVKLFF
CDR3nt: TGTGCCAGCAGTTACGATCAGTCTGAGGGGGTCAAACTGTTTTTT
j_gene: TRBJ1-4
abundance: .
d_gene: .
v_gene: TRBV6-5

CDR3aa: CASSRDSRNEKLFF
CDR3nt: TGTGCCAGCAGCAGGGACAGCCGGAATGAAAAACTGTTTTTT
j_gene: TRBJ1-4
abundance: .
d_gene: TRBD1
v_gene: TRBV7-2

CDR3aa: CASSQDQWKEQYF
CDR3nt: TGTGCCAGCAGCCAAGATCAGTGGAAAGAGCAGTACTTC
j_gene: TRBJ2-7
abundance: once
d_gene: .
v_gene: TRBV4-2

CDR3aa: CASTPLAGRDNEQFF
CDR3nt: TGTGCCAGCACCCCTCTAGCGGGGAGGGACAATGAGCAGTTCTTC
j_gene: TRBJ2-1
abundance: .
d_gene: TRBD2
v_gene: TRBV27

CDR3aa: CSVEGPQGPKSSYNEQFF
CDR3nt: TGCAGCGTTGAAGGGCCGCAGGGACCCAAGAGCTCCTACAATGAGCAGTTCTTC
j_gene: TRBJ2-1
abundance: .
d_gene: .
v_gene: TRBV29-1

CDR3aa: CASSAGNPGADTQYF
CDR3nt: TGTGCCAGCAGCGCGGGAAACCCAGGGGCAGATACGCAGTATTTT
j_gene: TRBJ2-3
abundance: .
d_gene: .
v_gene: TRBV9

CDR3aa: CASSLQREWGGELFF
CDR3nt: TGTGCCAGCAGCCTCCAGCGGGAGTGGGGCGGGGAGCTGTTTTTT
j_gene: TRBJ2-2
abundance: .
d_gene: TRBD2
v_gene: TRBV7-2

CDR3aa: CASSSGTVTTDTQYF
CDR3nt: TGCGCCAGCAGCTCCGGGACAGTTACCACAGATACGCAGTATTTT
j_gene: TRBJ2-3
abundance: .
d_gene: TRBD1
v_gene: TRBV5-1

CDR3aa: CASSISGTVLETQYF
CDR3nt: TGTGCCAGTAGTATCTCCGGGACAGTTTTAGAGACCCAGTACTTC
j_gene: TRBJ2-5
abundance: .
d_gene: TRBD1
v_gene: TRBV19

CDR3aa: CASHGTSSTDTQYF
CDR3nt: TGTGCCAGTCACGGGACATCTAGCACAGATACGCAGTATTTT
j_gene: TRBJ2-3
abundance: .
d_gene: .
v_gene: TRBV28

CDR3aa: CASSMTGPETQYF
CDR3nt: TGTGCCAGCAGCATGACAGGGCCAGAGACCCAGTACTTC
j_gene: TRBJ2-5
abundance: .
d_gene: TRBD1
v_gene: TRBV5-6

CDR3aa: CASRETGQETQYF
CDR3nt: TGTGCTAGCAGGGAGACAGGCCAAGAGACCCAGTACTTC
j_gene: TRBJ2-5
abundance: .
d_gene: .
v_gene: TRBV7-7

CDR3aa: CASSTTGHVTRNEQFF
CDR3nt: TGTGCCAGCAGCACCACGGGACACGTAACAAGGAATGAGCAGTTCTTC
j_gene: TRBJ2-1
abundance: .
d_gene: .
v_gene: TRBV7-8